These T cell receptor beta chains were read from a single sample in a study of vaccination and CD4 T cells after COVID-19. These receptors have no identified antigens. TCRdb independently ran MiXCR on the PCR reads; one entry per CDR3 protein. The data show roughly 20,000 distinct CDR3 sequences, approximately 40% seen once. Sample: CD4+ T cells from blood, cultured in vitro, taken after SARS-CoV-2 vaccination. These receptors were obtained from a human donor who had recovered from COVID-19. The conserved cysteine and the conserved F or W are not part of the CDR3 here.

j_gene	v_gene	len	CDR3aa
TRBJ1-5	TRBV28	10	ASTLSGQPQH
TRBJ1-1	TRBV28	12	ASSLQGVYNEAF
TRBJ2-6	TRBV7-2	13	ASSPANSGANVLT
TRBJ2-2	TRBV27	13	ASSLGRMNTGELF
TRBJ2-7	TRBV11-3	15	ASSPNWDSYNSYEQY
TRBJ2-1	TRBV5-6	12	ASSRKGSYNEQF
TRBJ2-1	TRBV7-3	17	ASSPLLPALAGGPGEQF
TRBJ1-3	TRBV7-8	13	ASSPGRGWGNTIY
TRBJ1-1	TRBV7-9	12	ASSPGTLNTEAF
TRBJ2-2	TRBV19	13	ASSMDRVPTGELF
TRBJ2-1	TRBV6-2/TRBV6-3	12	ASSYSTEYNEQF
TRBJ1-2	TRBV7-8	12	ASSLDLGGYGYT
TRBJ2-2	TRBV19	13	ASSQLAAGTGELF
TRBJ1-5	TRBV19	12	ASSSGTADQPQH
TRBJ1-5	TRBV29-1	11	SVQQGLNQPQH
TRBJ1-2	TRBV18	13	ASSLLTGESDGYT
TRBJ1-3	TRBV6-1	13	ASSPRGGSGNTIY
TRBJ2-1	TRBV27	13	ASSLRSGASDEQF
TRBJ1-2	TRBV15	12	ATSRDRGYYGYT
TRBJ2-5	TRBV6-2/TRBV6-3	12	ASSGQGGLETQY
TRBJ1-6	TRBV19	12	ASSITGPDSPLH
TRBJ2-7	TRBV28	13	ASSSRQGVRYEQY
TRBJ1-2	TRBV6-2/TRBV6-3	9	ASSSSLGYT
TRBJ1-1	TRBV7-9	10	ASSLGLTEAF
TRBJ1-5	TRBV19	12	ASSRDRSNQPQH
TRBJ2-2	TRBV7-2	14	ASSLGLAGNTGELF
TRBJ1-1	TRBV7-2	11	ASSLTENTEVF
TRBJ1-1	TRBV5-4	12	ASRPRGRNTEAF
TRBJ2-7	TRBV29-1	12	SVDAAGGLGEQY
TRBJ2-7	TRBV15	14	ATSRDRDSRLYEQY
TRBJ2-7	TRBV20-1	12	SASPLGPRGEQY
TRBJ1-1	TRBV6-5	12	ASSSQGRGTEAF
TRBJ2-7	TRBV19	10	ASSGAGVEQY
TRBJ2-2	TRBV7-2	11	ASSLLRTGELF
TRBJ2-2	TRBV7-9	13	ASSLEGGSYGELF
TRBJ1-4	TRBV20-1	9	SARTGEKLF
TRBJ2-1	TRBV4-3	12	ASSQLDSRNEQF
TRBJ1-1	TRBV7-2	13	ASSLSRFLGPEAF
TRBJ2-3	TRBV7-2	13	ASSLGGGGTDTQY
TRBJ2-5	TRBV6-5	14	ASSSRTLGGGETQY
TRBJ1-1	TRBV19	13	ASSNNRGRSTEAF
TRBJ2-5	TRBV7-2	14	ASSFPGTVVKETQY